This T cell receptor beta chain comes out of a study of patients and donors after allogeneic stem cell transplantation. Germline V gene sequence: CDR1 SGHVS, CDR2 FNYEAQ. This CDR3 region has 14 residues. A remark on this clonotype: Its ends do not fully match the called genes, so a read error is possible.

TCRdb re-called the RT-PCR reads through MiXCR, storing one row per CDR3 protein. The table shows 800,000 to 1,000,000 distinct CDR3 sequences, with over 15% occurring only once. The origin of this receptor is a human donor who was either an allogeneic HSCT recipient or a stem cell or donor lymphocyte infusion donor (not recorded which). It is not recorded whose cells these are; they may come from a transplant donor. The sequencing input was blood, either unsorted or a sorted T cell fraction (not recorded which). The gene calls are TRBV7-6 and TRBJ2-1; D is perhaps TRBD2 (5 bases). DNA of the CDR3: TGTGCCAGCAGCTTAGACAAGAGGGCCGGGGAGCTGTTCTTC. This encodes CASSLDKRAGELFF.